The clone carrying this T cell receptor beta chain was seen many times. Its antigen is unidentified. Trimming cost V 3 bases and J 3 bases, with 12 bases left between them. CDR1 is LNHDA and CDR2 is SQIVND in the germline V gene (reference sequence). This CDR3 comprises 14 residues. The TCR beta CDR3 regions underwent amplification using RNA transcripts as the source. TCR CDR3 underwent first-round RT-PCR with the HTBI primer set. TCRdb ran MiXCR on the multiplex PCR reads and lists one entry per CDR3 protein. Here the sample spans nearly 600,000 distinct CDR3 sequences, 14% being singletons. Blood sampling occurred at first hyperthyroidism diagnosis, ahead of any ophthalmopathy symptoms. This specimen belongs to a study of T cells in Graves' hyperthyroidism and ophthalmopathy. Whole-study findings and limits: A 13 V-J model separated ophthalmopathy from stable hyperthyroidism.

The rearrangement links TRBV19 to TRBJ2-7; D is tentatively TRBD1 or TRBD2 (5 bases each). The clonotype comes from a woman aged 30 to 39 with Graves' hyperthyroidism that later progressed to Graves' ophthalmopathy. The sample comprised blood. In nucleotides, the CDR3 is TGTGCCAGTAGTATGATCGGGACGGACTACGAGCAGTACTTC. Translating gives CASSMIGTDYEQYF.